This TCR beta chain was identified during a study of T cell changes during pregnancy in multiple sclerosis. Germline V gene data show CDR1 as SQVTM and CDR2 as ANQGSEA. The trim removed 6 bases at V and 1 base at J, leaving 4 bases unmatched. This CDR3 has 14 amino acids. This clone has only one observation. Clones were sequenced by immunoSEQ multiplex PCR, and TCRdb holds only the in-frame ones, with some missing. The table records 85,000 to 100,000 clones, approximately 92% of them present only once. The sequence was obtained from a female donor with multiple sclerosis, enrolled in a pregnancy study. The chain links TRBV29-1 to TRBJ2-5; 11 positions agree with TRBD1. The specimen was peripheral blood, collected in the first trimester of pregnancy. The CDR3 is CSVSGTGGQETQYF. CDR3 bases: TGCAGCGTCTCCGGGACAGGGGGCCAAGAGACCCAGTACTTC.